These 22 T cell receptor beta chains were sequenced from one sample in a study of beta chain features in type 1 diabetes. Expressed TCRB transcripts got sequenced, as all isolated RNA was reverse transcribed. TCRdb keeps only in-frame clones here, not all; method: immunoSEQ multiplex PCR. The sample records about 270,000 clones, 14% being singletons. Antigens of these TCRs are unknown. Study-wide findings and caveats: Among patients with Type 1 diabetes, TCRB CDR3s were moderately but significantly shorter in every one of the four CD4+ subsets.

The sequencing input was naive CD4+ T cells from blood. The receptors here all came from a man aged 25-40 years with type 1 diabetes.

This clone was counted only a few times. The rearrangement uses TRBV6-1 and TRBJ1-5; D may be TRBD1 (5 bases). Germline V lookup: CDR1 MNHNS, CDR2 SASEGT. The ends were cut back, 6 bases at V and 3 bases at J, with 15 bases in the middle. The CDR3 has 15 residues. The CDR3, as DNA: TGTGCCAGCAGCGACGATCGGGGGTCCAATCAGCCCCAGCATTTT. As protein: CASSDDRGSNQPQHF.

This rearrangement joins TRBV9 to TRBJ1-2; D gene unclear. Trimming took off 1 base at V and 7 bases at J, with 20 bases between the two ends. Per the germline V gene, CDR1 is SGDLS and CDR2 is YYNGEE. This CDR3 comprises 16 residues. CDR3: CASSVSRVGRTFGYTF. The CDR3 DNA reads as TGTGCCAGCAGCGTATCGAGGGTGGGCAGAACCTTTGGCTACACCTTC.

This chain links TRBV9 with TRBJ2-5; tentatively, D is TRBD2 (5 bases). The germline gives CDR1 SGDLS, CDR2 YYNGEE. V shed 3 bases and J shed 3 bases, with 9 bases lying between them. The CDR3 consists of 13 residues. As DNA, the CDR3 is TGTGCCAGCAGCGCGGGGTCAAAAGAGACCCAGTACTTC. It translates to CASSAGSKETQYF.

This chain connects TRBV5-1 to TRBJ2-2; D unresolved. Trimming took 5 bases from V and 5 from J, leaving 10 bases between them. This CDR3 comprises 13 residues. Germline V CDR1 and CDR2: SGHRS, YFSETQ. The CDR3 is CASRREPTGELFF. The CDR3 DNA follows: TGCGCCAGCAGGCGAGAGCCGACCGGGGAGCTGTTTTTT.

V usage is TRBV5-1 and J usage is TRBJ2-2, with D tentatively TRBD2 (5 bases). This CDR3 comprises 16 residues. The germline V gene has CDR1 SGHRS and CDR2 YFSETQ. Trimming took 0 bases from V and 0 from J, leaving 9 bases between them. CDR3 residues: CASSLGLLANTGELFF. The CDR3 bases are TGCGCCAGCAGCTTGGGACTACTCGCGAACACCGGGGAGCTGTTTTTT.

In nucleotides, the CDR3 is TGTGCCAGCAGCCCCGGGACTAGCGGGAGGGGTGAGCAGTTCTTC. It encodes CASSPGTSGRGEQFF. The rearrangement uses TRBV28 and TRBJ2-1, with 16 bases aligning to TRBD2. Germline V gene lookup returns CDR1 MDHEN and CDR2 SYDVKM. CDR3 length: 15 amino acids. V gave up 6 bases and J gave up 9 bases; unmatched junction bases: 5.

The chain links TRBV5-1 to TRBJ1-2, with D possibly matching TRBD1 (6 bases). V was shortened by 4 bases and J by 4 bases, with 14 bases between the two germline ends. This CDR3 contains 14 residues. Germline lookup yields CDR1 SGHRS and CDR2 YFSETQ. CDR3 loop: CASSPQGMSYGYTF. The CDR3 DNA is TGCGCCAGCAGCCCTCAGGGGATGAGCTATGGCTACACCTTC.

This clone was seen more than once but under ten times. The rearrangement uses TRBV7-2 and TRBJ2-1; TRBD2 aligns across 9 bases. The V and J ends lost 6 bases and 4 bases, in that order; junction bases with no gene match: 7. The CDR3 length is 15 residues. Germline loops: CDR1 SGHTA, CDR2 FQGNSA. CDR3 amino acids: CASRLTSGLYNEQFF. Written as DNA, the CDR3 is TGTGCCAGCAGGCTTACTAGCGGGCTATACAATGAGCAGTTCTTC.

This clone was seen a few times. The chain combines TRBV14 with TRBJ2-1, with 9 bases matching TRBD2. The CDR3 has 18 residues. With V trimmed by 3 bases and J by 0 bases, 9 bases remained unmatched. Germline CDR1 reads SGHDN; CDR2 reads FVKESK. This CDR3 is CASSQRSSGKSSYNEQFF. The DNA for the CDR3 is TGTGCCAGCAGCCAGAGGTCTAGCGGGAAGAGCTCCTACAATGAGCAGTTCTTC.

This clone appeared a few times. The gene calls are TRBV5-4 and TRBJ2-1; 7 positions agree with TRBD1. The germline V gene encodes CDR1 SGHNT and CDR2 YYREEE (reference sequence). This CDR3 is built from 14 residues. V lost 1 base and J lost 6; bases outside the gene matches: 4. As DNA, the CDR3 is TGTGCCAGCAGCTTGAGGGACAGTTCCAATGAGCAGTTCTTC. The encoded protein is CASSLRDSSNEQFF.

This clone was seen more than once but under ten times. The rearrangement links TRBV18 to TRBJ2-5; tentatively, D is TRBD2 (6 bases). This CDR3 has 14 residues. CDR1 KGHSH and CDR2 LQKENI come from the germline V gene. Trimming pared 3 bases from V and 5 bases from J, leaving 13 bases between. CDR3 sequence reads: CASSPFPAGETQYF. The CDR3 DNA follows: TGTGCCAGCTCACCTTTCCCGGCGGGGGAGACCCAGTACTTC. Using reference TRBV18 and TRBJ2-5 for the parts outside the CDR3, the full variable domain is NAGVMQNPRHLVRRRGQEARLRCSPMKGHSHVYWYRQLPEEGLKFMVYLQKENIIDESGMPKERFSAEFPKEGPSILRIQQVVRGDSAAYFCASSPFPAGETQYFGPGTRLLVL.

The chain carries TRBV18 and TRBJ1-2; D gene ambiguous. CDR1 is KGHSH, CDR2 LQKENI, per germline. CDR3 length: 12 amino acids. V was trimmed by 3 bases and J by 8 bases, leaving 10 bases between them. CDR3 nucleotide sequence: TGTGCCAGCTCACCCGGAGATGGGGGCTACACCTTC. Protein: CASSPGDGGYTF.

This clone was counted only a few times. The chain links TRBV14 to TRBJ2-7, with a weak D call TRBD1 (5 bases). The germline V gene encodes CDR1 SGHDN and CDR2 FVKESK. CDR3 length equals 15 residues. V lost 2 bases and J lost 7, with 18 bases in between. This CDR3 is CASSQNHGATEEQYF. As DNA, the CDR3 is TGTGCCAGCAGCCAAAACCATGGGGCTACGGAAGAGCAGTACTTC.

The V and J genes are TRBV4-1 and TRBJ2-3; 11 nucleotides align to TRBD2. The junction had 5 bases not matched to a gene; V was cut back by 3 bases and J by 6 bases. CDR1 is MGHRA and CDR2 is YSYEKL in the germline V gene. CDR3 length: 15 amino acids. The DNA for the CDR3 is TGCGCCAGCAGCCAGGATAGCGGGAGGGCGGATACGCAGTATTTT. Residues: CASSQDSGRADTQYF.

The table lists this clone with a few counts. Written as DNA, the CDR3 is TGTGCCAGCAGCTGGGACAGACCGAACACCGGGGAGCTGTTTTTT. As protein: CASSWDRPNTGELFF. The genes are TRBV7-9 and TRBJ2-2; 7 bases agree with TRBD1. Germline V lookup: CDR1 SEHNR, CDR2 FQNEAQ (reference sequence). J gave up 0 bases and V 4 bases, and 2 bases lay outside the gene matches. This CDR3 region has 15 residues.

This clone was observed a few times. The chain couples TRBV29-1 to TRBJ2-5, with D possibly being TRBD1 (5 bases). Germline CDR1 reads SQVTM; CDR2 reads ANQGSEA. V was trimmed by 7 bases and J by 3 bases, leaving 15 bases between them. This CDR3 region has 13 residues. CDR3 sequence: CSALTVGEETQYF. In DNA, the CDR3 is TGCAGCGCTCTGACAGTTGGAGAAGAGACCCAGTACTTC.

A few counts support this clone. The genes are TRBV29-1 and TRBJ2-4; the match to TRBD2 covers 7 bases. The CDR3 covers 20 residues. Germline V gene sequence: CDR1 SQVTM, CDR2 ANQGSEA. Trimming removed 4 bases from V and 1 base from J; junction bases left unmatched: 22. The DNA of the CDR3 is TGCAGCGTTGCTGGGACTAAACTGGATCGTCAGGGTACGGCCAAAAACATTCAGTACTTC. It yields the protein CSVAGTKLDRQGTAKNIQYF.

The rearrangement links TRBV28 to TRBJ2-5; 8 bases agree with TRBD2. The germline V gene encodes CDR1 MDHEN and CDR2 SYDVKM. Germline trimming cut 6 bases from V and 1 base from J; bases unmatched to any gene: 7. CDR3 length: 15 residues. The DNA of the CDR3 is TGTGCCAGCAGCCCAACTAGCGGAGCCCAAGAGACCCAGTACTTC. As protein: CASSPTSGAQETQYF.

This chain connects TRBV29-1 to TRBJ1-1; a possible D gene is TRBD1 (5 bases). This CDR3 spans 14 amino acids. V was shortened by 6 bases and J by 0 bases, with 14 bases between the two germline ends. CDR1 and CDR2 (germline): SQVTM, ANQGSEA. The CDR3 DNA is TGCAGCGTCCTTGACAGAACGATGAACACTGAAGCTTTCTTT. This sequence encodes CSVLDRTMNTEAFF.

The CDR3 loop reads CASSVSGNPYEQYF. CDR3 DNA: TGTGCCAGCAGTGTTAGCGGGAACCCCTACGAGCAGTACTTC. This chain uses TRBV6-5 with TRBJ2-7, with 8 nucleotides matching TRBD2. Per the germline V gene, CDR1 is MNHEY and CDR2 is SVGAGI. V gave up 5 bases and J gave up 2 bases; unmatched junction bases: 5. CDR3 length: 14 residues.

The chain employs TRBV29-1 and TRBJ1-5, with 7 bases aligning to TRBD1. V lost 7 bases, J lost 3 bases, and 12 bases stayed unmatched. CDR1 is SQVTM, CDR2 ANQGSEA, per germline. CDR3 size: 15 residues. The CDR3 bases are TGCAGCGCTACATTGGGACAGTCTCTCAATCAGCCCCAGCATTTT. Translating gives CSATLGQSLNQPQHF.

This clone was seen a few times. This rearrangement joins TRBV19 to TRBJ1-5, with D unclear. V dropped 3 bases and J dropped 6 bases, with 15 bases sitting between them. The CDR3 is 15 amino acids. Germline assignment: CDR1 LNHDA and CDR2 SQIVND (reference sequence). CDR3 amino acids: CASSIRHGRSQPQHF. The DNA for the CDR3 is TGTGCCAGTAGTATTCGTCACGGGAGGTCTCAGCCCCAGCATTTT. Full variable domain (missing parts from reference TRBV19 and TRBJ1-5): DGGITQSPKYLFRKEGQNVTLSCEQNLNHDAMYWYRQDPGQGLRLIYYSQIVNDFQKGDIAEGYSVSREKKESFPLTVTSAQKNPTAFYLCASSIRHGRSQPQHFGDGTRLSIL.